A selection of T cell receptor beta chains follows, all from one sample in a study of OX40 agonist ivuxolimab in advanced cancers. The protocol was immunoSEQ multiplex PCR, while the TCRdb copy is restricted to in-frame clones and leaves out a portion. The sample records some 65,000 clones, about nine tenths being singletons. The material sequenced was CD4+ or CD8+ T cells sorted from blood, taken in a trial of the OX40 agonist ivuxolimab. Receptors originate from an adult with an advanced solid tumor such as melanoma, head and neck, liver or kidney cancer. CDR3s include the opening cysteine and the closing phenylalanine or tryptophan. The order of the fields is V gene, clone size, J gene, D gene, CDR3 protein, CDR3 DNA. D genes are given only for firm matches. A row's size may be missing; if present it is once, few, many or a size class.

v_call: TRBV28
clone_size: NA
j_call: TRBJ2-7
d_call: TRBD2
cdr3_aa: CASSPGLAGAYEQYF
cdr3_nt: TGTGCCAGCAGTCCTGGACTAGCGGGGGCGTACGAGCAGTACTTC

v_call: TRBV2
clone_size: NA
j_call: TRBJ1-5
d_call: TRBD1
cdr3_aa: CASIPGTGDQPQHF
cdr3_nt: TGTGCCAGCATTCCCGGGACAGGGGATCAGCCCCAGCATTTT

v_call: TRBV7-3
clone_size: NA
j_call: TRBJ2-5
d_call: NA
cdr3_aa: CASSLSPGIQETQYF
cdr3_nt: TGTGCCAGCAGCTTAAGTCCGGGGATCCAAGAGACCCAGTACTTC

v_call: TRBV7-6
clone_size: NA
j_call: TRBJ1-3
d_call: NA
cdr3_aa: CASSSNNAGNTIYF
cdr3_nt: TGTGCCAGCAGTTCCAACAACGCAGGAAACACCATATATTTT

v_call: TRBV9
clone_size: NA
j_call: TRBJ2-3
d_call: TRBD2
cdr3_aa: CASSVGTSKDTQYF
cdr3_nt: TGTGCCAGCAGCGTCGGGACTAGCAAAGATACGCAGTATTTT

v_call: TRBV5-6
clone_size: NA
j_call: TRBJ1-1
d_call: NA
cdr3_aa: CASRQGPERPAFF
cdr3_nt: TGTGCCAGCAGACAAGGTCCTGAGAGGCCAGCTTTCTTT

v_call: TRBV18
clone_size: NA
j_call: TRBJ1-6
d_call: NA
cdr3_aa: CASSPPIINSPLHF
cdr3_nt: TGTGCCAGCTCACCACCGATAATTAATTCACCCCTCCACTTT

v_call: TRBV7-2
clone_size: few
j_call: TRBJ1-1
d_call: NA
cdr3_aa: CASSFPEQGVLGAFF
cdr3_nt: TGTGCCAGCAGCTTTCCCGAGCAGGGTGTTTTAGGGGCTTTCTTT

v_call: TRBV19
clone_size: NA
j_call: TRBJ2-7
d_call: NA
cdr3_aa: CATRTELAPYEQYF
cdr3_nt: TGTGCCACACGGACAGAGCTAGCCCCCTACGAGCAGTACTTC

v_call: TRBV4-2
clone_size: NA
j_call: TRBJ2-1
d_call: TRBD2
cdr3_aa: CASSRDRGGYNEQFF
cdr3_nt: TGTGCCAGCAGCCGGGATCGGGGGGGATACAATGAGCAGTTCTTC

v_call: TRBV9
clone_size: NA
j_call: TRBJ2-2
d_call: NA
cdr3_aa: CASSVAGEPRGELFF
cdr3_nt: TGTGCCAGCAGCGTAGCCGGGGAGCCCCGCGGGGAGCTGTTTTTT

v_call: TRBV6-1
clone_size: NA
j_call: TRBJ1-1
d_call: NA
cdr3_aa: CASSEATGRPNTEAFF
cdr3_nt: TGTGCCAGCAGTGAAGCTACAGGGCGGCCGAACACTGAAGCTTTCTTT

v_call: TRBV6-5
clone_size: NA
j_call: TRBJ1-2
d_call: NA
cdr3_aa: CASSPAVVYGYTF
cdr3_nt: TGTGCCAGCAGTCCCGCCGTCGTCTATGGCTACACCTTC

v_call: TRBV7-8
clone_size: NA
j_call: TRBJ1-2
d_call: NA
cdr3_aa: CASSLASQHGGGYTF
cdr3_nt: TGTGCCAGCAGCTTAGCGAGTCAACACGGAGGGGGCTACACCTTC

v_call: TRBV18
clone_size: NA
j_call: TRBJ2-7
d_call: TRBD2
cdr3_aa: CASSTTLAGGPPYEQYF
cdr3_nt: TGTGCCAGCTCTACCACCCTAGCGGGGGGCCCCCCCTACGAGCAGTACTTC

v_call: TRBV27
clone_size: NA
j_call: TRBJ1-6
d_call: NA
cdr3_aa: CASSLTGWNSPLHF
cdr3_nt: TGTGCCAGCAGTTTAACAGGGTGGAATTCACCCCTCCACTTT

v_call: TRBV7-9
clone_size: NA
j_call: TRBJ1-5
d_call: NA
cdr3_aa: CASSLHLGGDSNQPQHF
cdr3_nt: TGTGCCAGCAGCCTCCACCTGGGAGGTGATAGCAATCAGCCCCAGCATTTT

v_call: TRBV19
clone_size: NA
j_call: TRBJ2-2
d_call: NA
cdr3_aa: CASKPGPLNTGELFF
cdr3_nt: TGTGCCAGTAAACCGGGACCGCTGAACACCGGGGAGCTGTTTTTT

v_call: TRBV7-2
clone_size: NA
j_call: TRBJ1-5
d_call: TRBD1
cdr3_aa: CASSSIQGGNQPQHF
cdr3_nt: TGTGCCAGCAGCTCCATACAGGGGGGCAATCAGCCCCAGCATTTT

v_call: TRBV7-2
clone_size: NA
j_call: TRBJ2-3
d_call: NA
cdr3_aa: CASSLPAAFVNTQYF
cdr3_nt: TGTGCCAGCAGCCTGCCGGCAGCCTTCGTGAATACGCAGTATTTT

v_call: TRBV7-6
clone_size: NA
j_call: TRBJ1-6
d_call: NA
cdr3_aa: CASSTQGRNSPLHF
cdr3_nt: TGTGCCAGCAGTACCCAGGGCCGTAATTCACCCCTCCACTTT

v_call: TRBV19
clone_size: NA
j_call: TRBJ2-1
d_call: NA
cdr3_aa: CASSTWPDKEFF
cdr3_nt: TGTGCCAGTAGTACCTGGCCGGATAAGGAGTTCTTC

v_call: TRBV5-1
clone_size: once
j_call: TRBJ1-2
d_call: NA
cdr3_aa: CASSGTYWGYTF
cdr3_nt: TGCGCCAGCAGCGGGACATACTGGGGCTACACCTTC

v_call: TRBV7-9
clone_size: NA
j_call: TRBJ1-4
d_call: TRBD1
cdr3_aa: CASPRGTNEKLFF
cdr3_nt: TGTGCCAGCCCCAGGGGGACTAATGAAAAACTGTTTTTT

v_call: TRBV19
clone_size: NA
j_call: TRBJ2-3
d_call: TRBD2
cdr3_aa: CASMKAGEPHTQYF
cdr3_nt: TGTGCCAGTATGAAAGCGGGGGAGCCACATACGCAGTATTTT

v_call: TRBV7-2
clone_size: NA
j_call: TRBJ2-1
d_call: NA
cdr3_aa: CASSQIHGHPSYNEQFF
cdr3_nt: TGTGCCAGCAGCCAGATTCATGGACATCCCTCCTACAATGAGCAGTTCTTC

v_call: TRBV5-6
clone_size: NA
j_call: TRBJ2-1
d_call: NA
cdr3_aa: CATGINEQFF
cdr3_nt: TGTGCAACTGGGATCAATGAGCAGTTCTTC

v_call: TRBV7-2
clone_size: NA
j_call: TRBJ2-1
d_call: NA
cdr3_aa: CASSLLGYNEQFF
cdr3_nt: TGTGCCAGCAGCCTCCTGGGGTATAATGAGCAGTTCTTC